This TCR beta chain was observed in a study of blood T cell repertoires in COVID-19. The V and J ends lost 2 bases and 4 bases respectively, with 9 bases between them. Germline-derived CDR1 and CDR2 are SGHRS and YFSETQ. This CDR3 spans 13 amino acids. Source study methods: Amplified reference gene primers provided the basis for estimating nucleated cell counts. Measured with immunoSEQ multiplex PCR; TCRdb has only the in-frame clones, and not every one. That table furnishes V, J and clone size, whereas the DNA furnished D and trimming. The sample yields 150,000 to 200,000 clones, approximately 90% seen once.

The sequencing sample was made of peripheral blood. This chain connects TRBV5-1 to TRBJ2-5, with D uncertain. The sequence came from a man in his late teens or twenties who had recovered from COVID-19. CDR3 loop: CASSFFGGETQYF. In DNA form, the CDR3 reads TGCGCCAGCAGCTTCTTCGGCGGAGAGACCCAGTACTTC.